This T cell receptor (beta chain) was captured in a study of T cell repertoires in cytomegalovirus infection. TCRdb used MiXCR to reprocess the reads, holding one entry per CDR3 protein. Of approximately 500,000 distinct CDR3 sequences listed, roughly a third are singletons. Details on this clonotype: The target antigen is unknown.

Germline assignment: CDR1 LNHDA and CDR2 SQIVND (reference sequence). The CDR3 extends over 13 amino acids. Trimming took off 10 bases at V and 6 bases at J, with 15 bases between the two ends. The genes are TRBV19 and TRBJ1-4; D uncertain. The source is a human donor in good health (CMV status not recorded). Some clones in this sample may be carry-over from other donors' samples. The starting material was cultured PBMCs, obtained from culture after CMV antigen stimulation. CDR3: CATNTRRDEKLFF. The CDR3 DNA is TGTGCCACTAATACGAGGCGGGATGAAAAACTGTTTTTT.